This passage covers 29 T cell receptor beta chains from one sample sequenced in a study of OX40 agonist ivuxolimab in advanced cancers. Generated by immunoSEQ multiplex PCR, the TCRdb table keeps only in-frame clones and is missing some. The table lists under 85,000 clones, about 81% of them singletons. The material sequenced was CD4+ or CD8+ T cells sorted from blood, taken in a trial of the OX40 agonist ivuxolimab. The origin of the receptors is an adult with an advanced solid tumor such as melanoma, head and neck, liver or kidney cancer.

The rearrangement joins TRBV9 to TRBJ1-1, with D possibly matching TRBD1 (5 bases). CDR1 and CDR2 from the germline V gene are SGDLS and YYNGEE. V lost 4 bases and J 1 base, leaving 17 bases between the germline ends. This CDR3 is 16 amino acids long. CDR3 nucleotide sequence: TGTGCCAGCAGCTCTGTGACCGGCGGGGGGAACACTGAAGCTTTCTTT. It specifies CASSSVTGGGNTEAFF.

The genes are TRBV19 and TRBJ2-1; 11 bases agree with TRBD2. Germline V gives CDR1 LNHDA, CDR2 SQIVND (reference sequence). This CDR3 region has 16 residues. V dropped 2 bases and J dropped 3; count of bases not matched to a gene: 3. This CDR3 is CASSISLAGVYNEQFF. CDR3 nucleotide sequence: TGTGCCAGTAGTATATCACTAGCGGGGGTCTACAATGAGCAGTTCTTC.

The chain links TRBV6-1 to TRBJ1-6; no definite D call. Trimming cost V 2 bases and J 4 bases, with 9 bases left between them. Germline values: CDR1 MNHNS, CDR2 SASEGT. This CDR3 contains 15 residues. The CDR3 is CASSESEFYNSPLHF. The DNA for the CDR3 is TGTGCCAGCAGTGAATCGGAGTTTTATAATTCACCCCTCCACTTT.

V is TRBV10-3 and J is TRBJ1-6, with a weak D call TRBD1 (6 bases). With 3 bases removed from V and 9 bases from J, the gap between germline ends came to 12 bases. CDR3 length: 14 amino acids. From germline, CDR1 is ENHRY and CDR2 SYGVKD. The CDR3 here is CAISDDRPGSPLHF. The DNA for the CDR3 is TGTGCCATCAGTGACGACAGGCCCGGTTCACCCCTCCACTTT.

This rearrangement joins TRBV19 to TRBJ2-3; a possible D gene is TRBD2 (5 bases). CDR1 is LNHDA and CDR2 is SQIVND in the germline V gene (reference sequence). The CDR3 spans 14 residues. V lost 3 bases and J 6 bases, leaving 13 bases between the germline ends. The chain's CDR3 is CASSIFEGSDTQYF. Here the CDR3 DNA reads TGTGCCAGTAGTATTTTCGAGGGTTCGGATACGCAGTATTTT.

J is TRBJ1-1 and V is TRBV5-4, with D possibly being TRBD1 (5 bases). The CDR3 is made up of 14 amino acids. From germline, CDR1 is SGHNT and CDR2 YYREEE (reference sequence). Trimming removed 0 bases from V and 4 bases from J, with 10 bases in between. CDR3 in amino acids: CASSLGGAVTEAFF. CDR3 sequence (DNA): TGTGCCAGCAGCTTGGGAGGGGCCGTCACTGAAGCTTTCTTT.

This chain connects TRBV6-5 to TRBJ1-2; D is possibly TRBD1 (5 bases). With 7 bases removed from V and 4 bases from J, the gap between germline ends came to 19 bases. Germline CDR1 reads MNHEY; CDR2 reads SVGAGI. This CDR3 is built from 15 residues. The CDR3 protein is CASTAGLRTSYGYTF. As DNA, the CDR3 is TGTGCCAGCACCGCGGGACTTCGGACGTCCTATGGCTACACCTTC.

The chain combines TRBV7-6 with TRBJ1-3, with a tentative D call TRBD1 (6 bases). V shed 5 bases and J shed 4 bases, with 18 bases lying between them. This CDR3 is 16 amino acids long. From germline, CDR1 is SGHVS and CDR2 FNYEAQ. The CDR3 DNA follows: TGTGCCAGCAGCCTTCTCACAGGGTCTCTGGGAAACACCATATATTTT. Protein sequence: CASSLLTGSLGNTIYF.

V is TRBV30 and J is TRBJ1-2; the match to TRBD1 covers 7 bases. CDR1 and CDR2 (germline): GTSNPN, SVGIG (reference sequence). The V and J ends lost 2 bases and 6 bases, in that order; junction bases with no gene match: 0. The CDR3 consists of 11 residues. In nucleotides, the CDR3 is TGTGCCTGGAGTACAGGGGATGGCTACACCTTC. Amino acids: CAWSTGDGYTF.

DNA for the CDR3: TGCGCCAGCAGCGCCCAGGGGGGCGCGGGAGTGTATGAGCAGTTCTTC. Translation gives CASSAQGGAGVYEQFF. This chain connects TRBV5-1 to TRBJ2-1, with D possibly called TRBD1 or TRBD2 (7 bases each). Trimming took 4 bases from V and 8 from J, leaving 22 bases between them. The CDR3 extends over 16 amino acids. Germline CDR1 SGHRS, CDR2 YFSETQ.

This chain joins TRBV10-3 and TRBJ2-1; D is unresolved. CDR1 and CDR2 from the germline V gene are ENHRY and SYGVKD. This CDR3 is built from 11 residues. V was cut by 4 bases and J by 10 bases, with 8 bases left in between. CDR3 loop: CAISVVGEQFF. The DNA for the CDR3 is TGTGCCATCAGTGTAGTGGGCGAGCAGTTCTTC.

The chain recombines TRBV6-4 with TRBJ2-3, with 8 bases matching TRBD2. There are 14 residues in the CDR3. V shed 10 bases, J shed 2 bases, and the junction held 8 bases outside the gene matches. Germline V gene data show CDR1 as MRHNA and CDR2 as SNTAGT. The CDR3 DNA reads as TGTGCCACCTCTGGCGGGGGGATCACAGATACGCAGTATTTT. Amino acid sequence: CATSGGGITDTQYF.

The chain combines TRBV7-9 with TRBJ2-7, with D tentatively TRBD2 (5 bases). Germline V CDR1 and CDR2: SEHNR, FQNEAQ (reference sequence). Trimming took 5 bases from V and 7 from J, leaving 18 bases between them. The CDR3 covers 14 residues. The DNA for the CDR3 is TGTGCCAGCAGCGATGGGGTGGGGAGCTGGGAGCAGTACTTC. Translation: CASSDGVGSWEQYF.

The chain couples TRBV5-1 to TRBJ2-1; 9 bases line up with TRBD2. CDR1 SGHRS and CDR2 YFSETQ come from the germline V gene. After removal of 4 bases from V and 7 bases from J, the junction contained 9 bases not matched to a gene. The CDR3 consists of 15 residues. DNA of the CDR3: TGCGCCAGCAGCCCGGGACTAGCTGACGTGAATGAGCAGTTCTTC. Translating it yields CASSPGLADVNEQFF.

This sequence joins TRBV5-1 and TRBJ2-1; 12 bases agree with TRBD2. Germline V gene data show CDR1 as SGHRS and CDR2 as YFSETQ. The CDR3 runs to 15 residues. Unmatched junction bases numbered 6, after V lost 4 bases and J lost 7 bases. The CDR3, as DNA: TGCGCCAGCAGCATAAGACTAGCGGGGGATAATGAGCAGTTCTTC. Protein: CASSIRLAGDNEQFF.

The chain has TRBV11-3 and TRBJ2-6, with unresolved D. Germline CDR1 and CDR2: SGHNT and YENEEA. The CDR3 contains 17 residues. The ends were cut back, 1 base at V and 0 bases at J, with 10 bases in the middle. CDR3 nucleotide sequence: TGTGCCAGCAGCTTAGGGGCAGGCCTCTCTGGGGCCAACGTCCTGACTTTC. As protein: CASSLGAGLSGANVLTF.

The chain combines TRBV11-3 with TRBJ1-1, with 7 nucleotides matching TRBD1. J lost 3 bases, V lost 5 bases, and 3 bases had no gene match. The germline V gene has CDR1 SGHNT and CDR2 YENEEA. This CDR3 spans 13 amino acids. CDR3 DNA sequence: TGTGCCAGCAGCCGTCAGGGGGACACTGAAGCTTTCTTT. Translated: CASSRQGDTEAFF.

This clone has just a few counts. The V call is TRBV5-4, the J call TRBJ2-2; 8 nucleotides agree with TRBD2. Germline trimming cut 3 bases from V and 5 bases from J; bases unmatched to any gene: 6. The germline V gene encodes CDR1 SGHNT and CDR2 YYREEE (reference sequence). The CDR3 contains 15 residues. The CDR3 sequence: CASSSGGPGTGELFF. The CDR3, as DNA: TGTGCCAGCAGCTCGGGGGGGCCAGGGACCGGGGAGCTGTTTTTT.

This chain connects TRBV5-1 to TRBJ2-5; D is unresolved. The CDR3 runs 13 residues. CDR1 is SGHRS and CDR2 is YFSETQ in the germline V gene. The V and J ends lost 0 bases and 6 bases respectively, with 9 bases between them. CDR3 loop: CASSLEGVQTQYF. CDR3 coding DNA: TGCGCCAGCAGCTTGGAAGGCGTCCAGACCCAGTACTTC.

V usage is TRBV6-6 and J usage is TRBJ2-1; possible D gene TRBD1, 6 bases. The CDR3 has 15 amino acids. Trimming took 5 bases from V and 0 from J, leaving 11 bases between them. The germline V gene has CDR1 MNHNY and CDR2 SVGAGI (reference sequence). CDR3 protein: CASSTRDNSYNEQFF. CDR3 DNA sequence: TGTGCCAGCAGTACCCGGGACAACTCCTACAATGAGCAGTTCTTC.

By share, this clone counts as medium-sized. This chain links TRBV11-1 with TRBJ2-6; the match to TRBD1 covers 10 bases. Germline CDR1 reads SGHAT; CDR2 reads FQDESV (reference sequence). The CDR3 has 17 residues. J lost 1 base, V lost 3 bases, and 3 bases had no gene match. CDR3: CASSFWDRGSGANVLTF. As DNA, the CDR3 is TGTGCCAGCAGCTTCTGGGACAGGGGATCTGGGGCCAACGTCCTGACTTTC.

The rearrangement joins TRBV28 to TRBJ2-7, with 16 bases that match TRBD2. Unmatched junction bases numbered 8, after V lost 5 bases and J lost 1 base. The CDR3 runs to 18 residues. Per the germline V gene, CDR1 is MDHEN and CDR2 is SYDVKM. CDR3 loop: CASSGPGLAGGFSYEQYF. The CDR3 nucleotides are TGTGCCAGCAGTGGCCCGGGACTAGCGGGGGGGTTTTCCTACGAGCAGTACTTC.

The J gene is TRBJ1-1, the V gene TRBV6-5; D unclear. The CDR3 extends over 15 amino acids. Germline V gene data show CDR1 as MNHEY and CDR2 as SVGAGI. Trimming removed 10 bases from V and 4 bases from J, with 22 bases in between. The CDR3 region is CATRDWETRGTEAFF. The DNA for the CDR3 is TGTGCCACTCGAGACTGGGAAACTAGAGGCACTGAAGCTTTCTTT.

The chain employs TRBV5-1 and TRBJ2-5; the match to TRBD1 covers 7 bases. The end of the DNA aligns better with TRBJ2-7, so the J call may be wrong. The CDR3 is 13 amino acids. Looked up from germline, CDR1 is SGHRS and CDR2 is YFSETQ. The CDR3 loop reads CASSPQGQYEQYF. For the CDR3, the DNA is TGCGCCAGCAGCCCACAGGGGCAGTACGAGCAGTACTTC.

V and J are TRBV2 and TRBJ1-1; 7 nucleotides agree with TRBD1. The V gene end was trimmed by 6 bases and the J gene end by 4 bases; junction bases not matched to a gene: 8. Germline V CDR1 and CDR2: SNHLY, FYNNEI. The CDR3 extends over 14 amino acids. For the CDR3, the DNA is TGTGCCAGCAGAAATCAGGGGGGATTCACTGAAGCTTTCTTT. Protein product: CASRNQGGFTEAFF.

The rearrangement joins TRBV11-3 to TRBJ1-1; TRBD1 aligns across 7 bases. Germline V lookup: CDR1 SGHNT, CDR2 YENEEA. J was trimmed by 3 bases and V by 8 bases; bases with no gene match: 6. CDR3 size: 13 residues. The CDR3 DNA reads as TGTGCCAGCGGGGCAGGGGGTGACACTGAAGCTTTCTTT. Its translation: CASGAGGDTEAFF.

The chain carries TRBV29-1 and TRBJ1-1, with 7 nucleotides matching TRBD1. The germline V gene has CDR1 SQVTM and CDR2 ANQGSEA. The CDR3 is made up of 12 amino acids. The J segment lost 5 bases and the V segment lost 7 bases, leaving 7 bases of the junction unmatched. The CDR3 is CSGQGGGTEAFF. The CDR3 DNA is TGCAGCGGACAGGGTGGTGGGACTGAAGCTTTCTTT.

The V call is TRBV19, the J call TRBJ2-1, with 11 bases fitting TRBD2. The CDR3 extends over 16 amino acids. The germline V gene has CDR1 LNHDA and CDR2 SQIVND (reference sequence). Germline trimming cut 4 bases from V and 3 bases from J; bases unmatched to any gene: 5. The CDR3 region has the DNA TGTGCCAGTAGTAGGCCGGGACTAGCGGTCTACAATGAGCAGTTCTTC. Its translation is CASSRPGLAVYNEQFF.

The gene calls are TRBV11-3 and TRBJ2-3; a possible D gene is TRBD1 (5 bases). V dropped 6 bases and J dropped 1 base, with 14 bases sitting between them. This CDR3 spans 15 amino acids. Germline assignment: CDR1 SGHNT and CDR2 YENEEA. In DNA form, the CDR3 reads TGTGCCAGCAGTCGCCCGTTAGGGGGCACAGATACGCAGTATTTT. Translating gives CASSRPLGGTDTQYF.